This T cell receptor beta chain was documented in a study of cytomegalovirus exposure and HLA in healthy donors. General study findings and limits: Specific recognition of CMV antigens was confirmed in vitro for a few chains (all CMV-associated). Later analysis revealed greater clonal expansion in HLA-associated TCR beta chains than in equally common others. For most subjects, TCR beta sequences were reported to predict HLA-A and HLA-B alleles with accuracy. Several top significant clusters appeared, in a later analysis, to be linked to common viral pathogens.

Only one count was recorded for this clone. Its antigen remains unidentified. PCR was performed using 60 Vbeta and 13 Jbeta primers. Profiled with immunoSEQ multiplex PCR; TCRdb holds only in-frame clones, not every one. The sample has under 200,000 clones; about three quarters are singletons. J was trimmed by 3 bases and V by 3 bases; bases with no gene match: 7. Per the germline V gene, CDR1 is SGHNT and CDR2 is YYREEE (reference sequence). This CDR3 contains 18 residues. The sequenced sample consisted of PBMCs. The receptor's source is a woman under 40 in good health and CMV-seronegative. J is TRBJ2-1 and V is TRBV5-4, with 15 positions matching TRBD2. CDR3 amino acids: CASSSGTSGRSSYNEQFF. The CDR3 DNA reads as TGTGCCAGCAGCTCCGGGACTAGCGGGAGGTCCAGCTACAATGAGCAGTTCTTC.